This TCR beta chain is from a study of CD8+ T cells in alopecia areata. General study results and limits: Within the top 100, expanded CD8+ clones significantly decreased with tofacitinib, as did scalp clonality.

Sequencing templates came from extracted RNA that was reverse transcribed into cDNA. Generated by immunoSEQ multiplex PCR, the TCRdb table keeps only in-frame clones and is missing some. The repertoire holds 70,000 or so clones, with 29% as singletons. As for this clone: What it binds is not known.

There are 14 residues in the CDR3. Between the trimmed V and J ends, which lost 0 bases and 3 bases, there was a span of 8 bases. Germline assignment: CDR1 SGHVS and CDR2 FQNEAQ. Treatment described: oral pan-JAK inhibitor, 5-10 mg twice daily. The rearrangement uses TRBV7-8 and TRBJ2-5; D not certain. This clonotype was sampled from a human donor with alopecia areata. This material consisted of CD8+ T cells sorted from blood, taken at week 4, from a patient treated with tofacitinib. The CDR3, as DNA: TGTGCCAGCAGCTTAGCGCAGGTGAAAGAGACCCAGTACTTC. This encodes CASSLAQVKETQYF. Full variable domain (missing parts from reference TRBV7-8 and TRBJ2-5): GAGVSQSPRYKVAKRGQDVALRCDPISGHVSLFWYQQALGQGPEFLTYFQNEAQLDKSGLPSDRFFAERPEGSVSTLKIQRTQQEDSAVYLCASSLAQVKETQYFGPGTRLLVL.